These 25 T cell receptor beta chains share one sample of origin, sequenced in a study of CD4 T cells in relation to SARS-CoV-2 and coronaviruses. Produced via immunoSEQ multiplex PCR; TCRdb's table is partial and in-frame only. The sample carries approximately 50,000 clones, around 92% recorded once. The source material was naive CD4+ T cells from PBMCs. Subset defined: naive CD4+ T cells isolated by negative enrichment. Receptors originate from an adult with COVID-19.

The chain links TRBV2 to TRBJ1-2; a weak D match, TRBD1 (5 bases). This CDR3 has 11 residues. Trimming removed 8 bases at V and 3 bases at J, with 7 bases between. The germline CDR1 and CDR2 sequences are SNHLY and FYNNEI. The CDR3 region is CASRDDYGYTF. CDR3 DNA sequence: TGTGCCAGCCGGGACGACTATGGCTACACCTTC.

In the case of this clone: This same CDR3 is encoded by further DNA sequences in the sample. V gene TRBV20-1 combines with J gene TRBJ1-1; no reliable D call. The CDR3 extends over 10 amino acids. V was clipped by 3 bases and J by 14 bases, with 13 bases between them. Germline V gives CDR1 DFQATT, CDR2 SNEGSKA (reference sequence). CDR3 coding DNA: TGCAGTGCTAGCCTCGGCGGAGCCTTCTTT. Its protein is CSASLGGAFF.

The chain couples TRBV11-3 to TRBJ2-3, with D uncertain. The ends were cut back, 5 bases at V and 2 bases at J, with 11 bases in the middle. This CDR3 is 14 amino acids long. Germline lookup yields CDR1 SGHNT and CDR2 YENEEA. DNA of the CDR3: TGTGCCAGCAGCCCTACAAGCTCCACAGATACGCAGTATTTT. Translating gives CASSPTSSTDTQYF.

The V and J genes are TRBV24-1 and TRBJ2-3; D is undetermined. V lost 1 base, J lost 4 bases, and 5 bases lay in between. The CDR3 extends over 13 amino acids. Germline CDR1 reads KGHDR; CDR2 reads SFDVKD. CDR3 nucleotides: TGTGCCACCAGTGATTTAGGACCAGATACGCAGTATTTT. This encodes CATSDLGPDTQYF.

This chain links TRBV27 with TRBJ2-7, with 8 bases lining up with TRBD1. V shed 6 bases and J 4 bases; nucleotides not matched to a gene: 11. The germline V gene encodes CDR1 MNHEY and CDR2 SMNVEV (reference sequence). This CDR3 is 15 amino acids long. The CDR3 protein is CASRQPGTGGYEQYF. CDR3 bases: TGTGCCAGCAGACAGCCCGGGACAGGAGGGTACGAGCAGTACTTC.

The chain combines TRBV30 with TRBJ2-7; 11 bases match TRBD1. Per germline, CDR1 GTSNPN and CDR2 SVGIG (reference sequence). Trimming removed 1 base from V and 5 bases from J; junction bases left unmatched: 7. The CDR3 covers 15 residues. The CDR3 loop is CAWSDGQGAFHEQYF. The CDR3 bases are TGTGCCTGGAGTGATGGACAGGGGGCGTTCCACGAGCAGTACTTC.

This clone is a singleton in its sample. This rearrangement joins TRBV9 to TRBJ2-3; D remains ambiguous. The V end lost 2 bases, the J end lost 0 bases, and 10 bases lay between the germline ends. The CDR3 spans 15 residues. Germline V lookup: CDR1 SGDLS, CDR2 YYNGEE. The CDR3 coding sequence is TGTGCCAGCAGCGTTGCTGGGCCAAGCACAGATACGCAGTATTTT. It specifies CASSVAGPSTDTQYF.

The CDR3 DNA sequence: TGTGCCAGCAGCTTTTCCGGGACCATAGGAGAGACCCAGTACTTC. Its translation: CASSFSGTIGETQYF. The chain uses TRBV7-3 and TRBJ2-5; either TRBD1 or TRBD2 may supply D (5 bases each). This CDR3 has 15 residues. Deletions cut 3 bases from V and 4 bases from J, with 15 bases between. CDR1 is SGHTA and CDR2 is FQGTGA in the germline V gene.

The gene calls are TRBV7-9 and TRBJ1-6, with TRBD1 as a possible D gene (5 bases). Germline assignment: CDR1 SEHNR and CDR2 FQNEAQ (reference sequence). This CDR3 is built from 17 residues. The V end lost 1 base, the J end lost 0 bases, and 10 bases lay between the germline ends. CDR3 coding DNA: TGTGCCAGCAGCTTAGGACAGTCTAGCTCCTATAATTCACCCCTCCACTTT. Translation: CASSLGQSSSYNSPLHF.

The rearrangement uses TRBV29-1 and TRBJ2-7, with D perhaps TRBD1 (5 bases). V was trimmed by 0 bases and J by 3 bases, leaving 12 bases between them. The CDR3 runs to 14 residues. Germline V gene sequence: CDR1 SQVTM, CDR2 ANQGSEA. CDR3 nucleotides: TGCAGCGTTGAAGATCCCTTTCAGGGCTACGAGCAGTACTTC. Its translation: CSVEDPFQGYEQYF.

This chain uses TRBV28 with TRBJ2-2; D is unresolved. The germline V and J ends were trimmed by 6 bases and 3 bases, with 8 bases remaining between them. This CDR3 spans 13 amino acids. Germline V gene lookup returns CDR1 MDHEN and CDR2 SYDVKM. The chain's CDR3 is CASRGYYTGELFF. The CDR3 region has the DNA TGTGCCAGCAGAGGTTATTACACCGGGGAGCTGTTTTTT.

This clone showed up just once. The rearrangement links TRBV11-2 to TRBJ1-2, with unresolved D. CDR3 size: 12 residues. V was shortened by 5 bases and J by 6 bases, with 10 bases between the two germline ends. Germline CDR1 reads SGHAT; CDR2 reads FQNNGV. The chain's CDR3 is CASSKEMNGYTF. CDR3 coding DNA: TGTGCCAGCAGCAAAGAGATGAATGGCTACACCTTC.

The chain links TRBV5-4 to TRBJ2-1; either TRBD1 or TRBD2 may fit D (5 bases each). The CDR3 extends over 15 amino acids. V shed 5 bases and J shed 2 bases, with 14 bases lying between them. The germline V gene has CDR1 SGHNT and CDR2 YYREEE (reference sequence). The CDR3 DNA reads TGTGCCAGCAGGGACCAGGGACCGGCCTACAATGAGCAGTTCTTC. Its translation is CASRDQGPAYNEQFF.

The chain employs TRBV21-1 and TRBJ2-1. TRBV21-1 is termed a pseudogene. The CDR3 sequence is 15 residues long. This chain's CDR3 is CASRRGTSGYNEQFF. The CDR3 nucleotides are TGTGCCAGCAGACGGGGGACAAGCGGGTACAATGAGCAGTTCTTC.

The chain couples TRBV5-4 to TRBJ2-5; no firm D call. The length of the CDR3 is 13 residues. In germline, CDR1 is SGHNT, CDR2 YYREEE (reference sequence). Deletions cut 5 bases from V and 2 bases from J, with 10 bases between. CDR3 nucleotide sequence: TGTGCCAGCAGATTAGACTGGCAAGAGACCCAGTACTTC. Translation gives CASRLDWQETQYF.

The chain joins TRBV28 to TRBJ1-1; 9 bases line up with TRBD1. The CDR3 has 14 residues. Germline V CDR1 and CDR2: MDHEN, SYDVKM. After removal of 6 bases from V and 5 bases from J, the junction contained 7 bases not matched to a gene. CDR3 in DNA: TGTGCCAGCAGAACCGGGACAGGGAGGACTGAAGCTTTCTTT. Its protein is CASRTGTGRTEAFF.

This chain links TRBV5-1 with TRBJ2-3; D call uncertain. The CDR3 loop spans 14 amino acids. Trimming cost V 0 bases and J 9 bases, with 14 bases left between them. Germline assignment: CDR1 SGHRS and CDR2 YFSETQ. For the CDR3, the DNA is TGCGCCAGCAGCTTGGCCCAGGCCTTCGAAACGCAGTATTTT. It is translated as CASSLAQAFETQYF.

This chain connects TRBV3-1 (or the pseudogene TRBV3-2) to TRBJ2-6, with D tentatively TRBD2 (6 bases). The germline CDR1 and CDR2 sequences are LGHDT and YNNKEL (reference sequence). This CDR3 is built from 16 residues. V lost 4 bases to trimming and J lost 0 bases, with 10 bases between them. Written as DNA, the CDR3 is TGTGCCAGCAGCCGAGTGGGGGGCTCTGGGGCCAACGTCCTGACTTTC. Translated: CASSRVGGSGANVLTF.

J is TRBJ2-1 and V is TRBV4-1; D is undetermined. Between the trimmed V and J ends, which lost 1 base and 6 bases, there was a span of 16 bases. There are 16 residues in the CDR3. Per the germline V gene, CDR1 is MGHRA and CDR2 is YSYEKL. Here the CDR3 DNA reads TGCGCCAGCAGCCAAGTCGGAAGGGATGTGACCAATGAGCAGTTCTTC. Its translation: CASSQVGRDVTNEQFF.

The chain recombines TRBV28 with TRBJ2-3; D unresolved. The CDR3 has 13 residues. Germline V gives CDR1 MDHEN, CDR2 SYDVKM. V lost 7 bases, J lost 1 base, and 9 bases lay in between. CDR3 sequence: CASISAGTDTQYF. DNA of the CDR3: TGTGCCAGCATATCGGCAGGCACAGATACGCAGTATTTT.

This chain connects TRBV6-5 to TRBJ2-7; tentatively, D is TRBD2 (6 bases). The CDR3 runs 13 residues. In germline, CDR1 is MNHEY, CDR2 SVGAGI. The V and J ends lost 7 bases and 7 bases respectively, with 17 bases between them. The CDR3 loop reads CASTAWGAGEQYF. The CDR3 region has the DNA TGTGCCAGCACCGCATGGGGCGCGGGGGAGCAGTACTTC.

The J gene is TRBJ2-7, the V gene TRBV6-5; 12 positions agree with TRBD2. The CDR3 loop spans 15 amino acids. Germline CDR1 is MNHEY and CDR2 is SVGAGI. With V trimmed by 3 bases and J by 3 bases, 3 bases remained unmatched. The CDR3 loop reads CASSYGTSGHYEQYF. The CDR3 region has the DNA TGTGCCAGCAGTTATGGGACTAGCGGGCACTACGAGCAGTACTTC.

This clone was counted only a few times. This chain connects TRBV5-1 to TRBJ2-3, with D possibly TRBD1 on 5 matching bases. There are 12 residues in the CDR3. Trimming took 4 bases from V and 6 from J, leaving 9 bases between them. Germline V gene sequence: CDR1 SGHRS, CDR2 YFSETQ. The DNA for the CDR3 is TGCGCCAGCAGCCCATACAGGGATACGCAGTATTTT. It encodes CASSPYRDTQYF.

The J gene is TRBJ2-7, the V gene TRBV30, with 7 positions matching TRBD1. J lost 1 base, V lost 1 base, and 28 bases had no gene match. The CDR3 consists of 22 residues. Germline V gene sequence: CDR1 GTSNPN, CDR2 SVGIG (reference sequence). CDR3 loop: CAWSAVPGQTSRLASLSYEQYF. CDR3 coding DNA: TGTGCCTGGAGTGCCGTTCCGGGACAGACTTCTCGGCTAGCCTCACTATCCTACGAGCAGTACTTC. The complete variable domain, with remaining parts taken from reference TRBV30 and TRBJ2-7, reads SQTIHQWPATLVQPVGSPLSLECTVEGTSNPNLYWYRQAAGRGLQLLFYSVGIGQISSEVPQNLSASRPQDRQFILSSKKLLLSDSGFYLCAWSAVPGQTSRLASLSYEQYFGPGTRLTVT.

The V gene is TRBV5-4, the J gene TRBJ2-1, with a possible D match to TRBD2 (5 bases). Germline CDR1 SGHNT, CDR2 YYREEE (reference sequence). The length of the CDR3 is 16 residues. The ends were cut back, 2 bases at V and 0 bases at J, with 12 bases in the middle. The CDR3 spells CASSFPSFSSYNEQFF. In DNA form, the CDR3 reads TGTGCCAGCAGCTTCCCTAGCTTTAGCTCCTACAATGAGCAGTTCTTC. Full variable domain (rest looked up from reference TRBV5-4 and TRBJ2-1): ETGVTQSPTHLIKTRGQQVTLRCSSQSGHNTVSWYQQALGQGPQFIFQYYREEENGRGNFPPRFSGLQFPNYSSELNVNALELDDSALYLCASSFPSFSSYNEQFFGPGTRLTVL.